The source of this TCR beta chain is a study of human T cells and chemical hapten exposure. Study details: A 2 cm by 2 cm inner upper arm patch received 2% DPC for sensitization. Study findings and constraints: Sensitizing with DPC caused no change in TCRs above 1 in 1000 frequency.

Each CDR3 protein is one row after TCRdb ran MiXCR on the RACE reads. There are about 400,000 distinct CDR3 sequences in the sample; under 6.5% occur only once, and around 5.8% lies in the top ten. The time point denotes: patch test 2, 6 weeks after DPC sensitization. Sample treatment: therapeutic diphenylcyclopropenone sensitization with weekly scalp DPC. This clonotype was counted at least ten times. Its specificity is not known. The CDR3 runs 15 residues. The V gene's germline CDR1 is KGHSH and CDR2 LQKENI. Trimming took off 6 bases at V and 5 bases at J, with 19 bases between the two ends. The sequenced sample was whole blood, obtained in connection with sensitization to the hapten diphenylcyclopropenone (DPC). The clonotype was recovered from a young woman with alopecia areata. Some clones in this sample may be carry-over from other donors' samples. The J gene is TRBJ1-1, the V gene TRBV18, with a possible D match to TRBD1 (5 bases). CDR3 nucleotide sequence: TGTGCCAGCTCCCGCTCCGGGAGAGAGGGGACTGAAGCTTTCTTT. It specifies CASSRSGREGTEAFF.